This T cell receptor (beta chain) derives from a study of neurological immune-mediated disorders (dated 2019 in TCRdb). Regarding the study in general: Peripheral blood TCR-beta repertoires from patients with HTLV-I-associated myelopathy (HAM/TSP), patients with multiple sclerosis, and healthy controls were compared in the study using UMI-based sequencing. Alongside PBMC samples, the set of approximately 100 TCR-beta libraries contained longitudinal samples, technical triplicates, and paired CD4+ and CD8+ T-cell subsets that had been sorted. The cohort included about 70 subjects: some 14 with HAM/TSP, about 35 with multiple sclerosis, and approximately 20 healthy controls.

Findings and caveats that apply to the study as a whole: Expanded clones from different subjects shared no identical CDR3 amino acid sequences, which suggests that TCR-beta repertoires were private in all groups. TCR clonal expansion was highest in HAM/TSP patients and lowest in MS patients, with MS patients falling below even healthy controls.

cDNA was synthesized by template-switch 5'RACE using a primer carrying a 10-nucleotide random unique molecular identifier by which each TCR transcript was tagged. Over 180 million TCR-beta sequences, covering 15-18 subjects, were produced in each sequencing run. The RNeasy kit was used to extract total RNA. Using the KAPA Real-time Library Amplification kit, TCR-beta VDJ regions were amplified with primers for the TCR constant region and the 5'RACE anchor. A first PCR added sample indexes and Illumina adaptors, after which a second PCR increased the library yield. After Ampure bead purification, the TCR product of roughly 650 bp was size-selected on a 2% E-gel SizeSelection system. Before pooling, library quality was assessed on a Bioanalyzer, concentration was determined with Qubit, and library quantification was performed with the Kapa Library Quantification kit. An Illumina HiSeq 2500 was used to sequence the libraries paired-end at 2 x 150 bp. To increase sequence diversity, about 25-30% phiX was spiked into each library pool. As for the original processing: The UMI-based MiGEC pipeline processed quality-filtered reads and removed over 75% of raw TCR sequences during error correction. VDJ genes were aligned to IMGT germline references, and each clonotype was defined by a unique CDR3 amino acid sequence together with V-J genes. VDJtools evaluated clonal expansion, Shannon diversity and CDR3 relatedness (CalcPairwiseDistances, ClusterSamples); CLCbio workbench built phylogenetic trees. A clone was classed as expanded if it had 8 or more unique UMIs, a cutoff based on coefficient-of-variation modelling across technical triplicates. Using fastp trimming at Q25 and MiXCR clonotype assembly, TCRdb reanalyzed the public sequencing data and kept in-frame beta chains. Rows merge per CDR3 protein into single entries with the most common DNA and genes. These V and J calls derive from TCRdb rather than the authors' analysis. The sample records around 16,000 distinct CDR3 sequences, roughly 14% of which are singletons. The ten most abundant clones make up roughly an eighth of the sample.

This clonotype has at least ten counts. This clone's antigen is unknown. Base qualities are not recorded, but no much larger clone differs from it by a single base. Unsorted PBMC libraries were generated from 2 million PBMCs stored in RNAlater at -80 °C until RNA extraction. PBMCs were separated from peripheral blood using Ficoll-Hypaque density gradient centrifugation and then cryopreserved in liquid nitrogen. The sample was PBMCs. The receptor was isolated from a man between 60 and 75 years old with HTLV-1-associated myelopathy (HAM/TSP).

This receptor carries the CDR3 CASRTGQGFQHF. The bases read TGTGCCAGCAGGACCGGACAGGGGTTCCAGCATTTT. The receptor chain draws on TRBV12-3 or TRBV12-4 and TRBJ1-5, with 9 bases aligning to TRBD1. The CDR3 covers 12 residues, taking in both the cysteine and the phenylalanine. The kept DNA is CDR3 alone, 36 bases in frame from the first base. V has 6 bases trimmed and J has 12 bases trimmed; junction bases matching no gene number 6.